What follows describes a single T cell receptor beta chain. Libraries were prepared by immunoSEQ multiplex PCR; TCRdb keeps only in-frame clonotypes and omits some of them. The table shows about 130,000 clones, with roughly 91% occurring only once. The data derive from a study of blood T cell repertoires in COVID-19. The source material was peripheral blood. The clonotype comes from a man between 60 and 70 years old with COVID-19, enrolled during active disease.

CDR3 sequence (DNA): TGCGCCAGCAGCTACCGGACAGGGGGCCCGAACACTGAAGCTTTCTTT. Encoded protein: CASSYRTGGPNTEAFF. The chain links TRBV5-1 to TRBJ1-1; 11 positions match TRBD1. Germline V gene sequence: CDR1 SGHRS, CDR2 YFSETQ. The CDR3 has 16 amino acids. Trimming at V came to 3 bases and at J to 1 base, leaving 5 bases not matched to a gene.